Reported below is one TCR beta chain. This record belongs to a study of control samples from healthy donors and cancer patients. TCRdb keeps only in-frame clones here, not all; method: immunoSEQ multiplex PCR. The sample has more than 110,000 clones, more than 90% seen once. The germline V gene has CDR1 SNHLY and CDR2 FYNNEI. The V and J ends lost 6 bases and 1 base, in that order; junction bases with no gene match: 12. The CDR3 sequence is 18 residues long. The chain recombines TRBV2 with TRBJ1-3, with 10 nucleotides matching TRBD1. Sequenced: blood. This receptor was identified in a man aged 30-40 years in good health. CDR3 region: CASRFRTGGENSGNTIYF. CDR3 DNA sequence: TGTGCCAGCAGATTCAGGACAGGGGGGGAAAATTCTGGAAACACCATATATTTT.